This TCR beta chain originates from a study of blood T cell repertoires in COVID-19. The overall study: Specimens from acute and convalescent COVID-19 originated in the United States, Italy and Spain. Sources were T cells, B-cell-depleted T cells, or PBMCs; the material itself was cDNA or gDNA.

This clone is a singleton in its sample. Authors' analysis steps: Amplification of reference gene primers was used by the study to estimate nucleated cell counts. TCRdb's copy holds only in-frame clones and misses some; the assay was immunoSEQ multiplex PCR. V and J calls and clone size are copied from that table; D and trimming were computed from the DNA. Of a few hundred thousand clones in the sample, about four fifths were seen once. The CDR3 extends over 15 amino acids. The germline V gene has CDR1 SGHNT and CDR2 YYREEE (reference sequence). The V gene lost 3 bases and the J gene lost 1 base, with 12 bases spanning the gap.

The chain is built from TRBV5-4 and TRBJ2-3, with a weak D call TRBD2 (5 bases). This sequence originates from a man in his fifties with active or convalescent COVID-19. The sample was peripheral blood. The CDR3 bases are TGTGCCAGCAGCTGGGAGTCAAGGGGCACAGATACGCAGTATTTT. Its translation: CASSWESRGTDTQYF.